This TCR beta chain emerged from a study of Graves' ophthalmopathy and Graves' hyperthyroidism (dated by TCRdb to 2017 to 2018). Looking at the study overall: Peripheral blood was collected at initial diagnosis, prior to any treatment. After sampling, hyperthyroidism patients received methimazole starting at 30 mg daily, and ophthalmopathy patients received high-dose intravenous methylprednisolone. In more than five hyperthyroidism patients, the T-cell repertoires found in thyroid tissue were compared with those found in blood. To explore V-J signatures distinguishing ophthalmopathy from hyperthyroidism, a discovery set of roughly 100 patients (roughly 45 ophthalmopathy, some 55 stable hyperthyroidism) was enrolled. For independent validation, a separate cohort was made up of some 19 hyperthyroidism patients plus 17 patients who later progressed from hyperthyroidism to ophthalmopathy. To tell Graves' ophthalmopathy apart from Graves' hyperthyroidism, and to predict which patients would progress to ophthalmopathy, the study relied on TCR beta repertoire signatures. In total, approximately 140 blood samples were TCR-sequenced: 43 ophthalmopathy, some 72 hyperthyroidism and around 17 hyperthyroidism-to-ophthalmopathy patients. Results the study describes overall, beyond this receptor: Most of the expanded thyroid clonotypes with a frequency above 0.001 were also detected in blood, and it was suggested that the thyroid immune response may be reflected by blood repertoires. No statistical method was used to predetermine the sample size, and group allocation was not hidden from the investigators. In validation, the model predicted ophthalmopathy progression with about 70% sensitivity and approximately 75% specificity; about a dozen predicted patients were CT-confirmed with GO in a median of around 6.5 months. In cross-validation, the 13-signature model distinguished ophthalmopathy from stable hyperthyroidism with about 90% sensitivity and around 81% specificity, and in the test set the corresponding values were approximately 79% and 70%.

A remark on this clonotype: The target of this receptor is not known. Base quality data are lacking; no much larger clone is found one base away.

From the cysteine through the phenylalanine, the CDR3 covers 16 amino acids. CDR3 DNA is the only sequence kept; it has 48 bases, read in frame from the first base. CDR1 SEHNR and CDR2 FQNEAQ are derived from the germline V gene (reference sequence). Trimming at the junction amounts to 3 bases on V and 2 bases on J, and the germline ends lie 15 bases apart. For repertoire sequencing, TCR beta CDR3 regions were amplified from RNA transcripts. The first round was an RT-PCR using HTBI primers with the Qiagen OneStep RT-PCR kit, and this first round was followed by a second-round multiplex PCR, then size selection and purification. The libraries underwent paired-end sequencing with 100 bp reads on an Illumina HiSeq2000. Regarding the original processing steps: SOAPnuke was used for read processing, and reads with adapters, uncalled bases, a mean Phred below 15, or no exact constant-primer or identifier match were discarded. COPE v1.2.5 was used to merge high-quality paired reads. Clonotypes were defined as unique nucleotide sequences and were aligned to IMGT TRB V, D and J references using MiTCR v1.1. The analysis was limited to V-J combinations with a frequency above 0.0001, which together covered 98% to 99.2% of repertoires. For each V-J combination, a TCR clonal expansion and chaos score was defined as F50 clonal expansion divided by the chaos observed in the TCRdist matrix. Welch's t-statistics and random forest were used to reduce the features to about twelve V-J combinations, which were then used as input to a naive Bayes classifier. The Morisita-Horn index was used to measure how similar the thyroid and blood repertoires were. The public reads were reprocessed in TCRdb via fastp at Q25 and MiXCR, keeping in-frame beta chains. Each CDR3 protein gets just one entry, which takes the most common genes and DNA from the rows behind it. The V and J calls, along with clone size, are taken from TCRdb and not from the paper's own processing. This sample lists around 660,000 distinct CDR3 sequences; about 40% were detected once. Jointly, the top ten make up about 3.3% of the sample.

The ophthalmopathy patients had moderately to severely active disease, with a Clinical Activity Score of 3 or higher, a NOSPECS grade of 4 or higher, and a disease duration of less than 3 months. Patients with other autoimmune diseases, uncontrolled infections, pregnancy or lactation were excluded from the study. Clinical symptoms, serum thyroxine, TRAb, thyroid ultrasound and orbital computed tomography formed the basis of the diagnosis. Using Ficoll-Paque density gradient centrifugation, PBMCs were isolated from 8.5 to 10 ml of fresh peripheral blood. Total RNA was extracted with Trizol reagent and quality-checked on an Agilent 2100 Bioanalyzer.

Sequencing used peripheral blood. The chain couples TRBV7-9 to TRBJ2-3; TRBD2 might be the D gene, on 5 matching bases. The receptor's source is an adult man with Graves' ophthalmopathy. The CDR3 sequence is CASSFDSAGFTDTQYF. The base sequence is TGTGCCAGCAGCTTTGATTCGGCGGGCTTCACAGATACGCAGTATTTT.